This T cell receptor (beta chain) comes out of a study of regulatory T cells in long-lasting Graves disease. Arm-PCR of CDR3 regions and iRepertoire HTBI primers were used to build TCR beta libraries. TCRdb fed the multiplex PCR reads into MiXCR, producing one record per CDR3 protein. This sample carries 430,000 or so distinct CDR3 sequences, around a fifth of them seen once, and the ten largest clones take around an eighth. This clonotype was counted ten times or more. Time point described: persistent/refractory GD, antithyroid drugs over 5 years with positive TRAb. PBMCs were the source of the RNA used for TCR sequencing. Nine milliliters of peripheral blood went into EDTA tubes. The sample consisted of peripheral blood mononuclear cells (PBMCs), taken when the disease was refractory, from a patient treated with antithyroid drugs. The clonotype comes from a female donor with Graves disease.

The CDR3 region has the DNA TGTGCCAGCAGTTTTCGCCAGGGCGAGCAGTACTTC. This gives the protein CASSFRQGEQYF. V gene TRBV28 combines with J gene TRBJ2-7; possible D gene TRBD1, 5 bases. The CDR3 extends over 12 amino acids. CDR1 MDHEN and CDR2 SYDVKM come from the germline V gene. V was clipped by 3 bases and J by 6 bases, with 9 bases between them.